The 17 T cell receptor beta chains below all came from one sample that was sequenced in a study of CXCR3-negative and CXCR3-positive naive CD8 T cells. The method, 5' RACE with UMI labels, was used to prepare the TRB cDNA libraries. TCRdb re-called the 5' RACE reads and shows each CDR3 protein once, DNA omitted. The data show tens of thousands of distinct CDR3 sequences, and the top ten clones hold 0.5% to 0.55%. These receptors have no known antigen. Overall study findings and caveats: The TRB CDR3s that CXCR3-positive naive cells carried were more hydrophobic than those of CXCR3-negative naive cells.

The source material was naive CXCR3+ CD8+ T cells from blood. Documented subset: CD45RO-CCR7+CD27+CD95- naive CD8+ T cells expressing CXCR3 (TNR3+). The receptors shown here come from a human donor in good health. Some clones in this sample may be carry-over from other donors' samples.

The chain links TRBV20-1 to TRBJ2-7; absent DNA, TCRdb's TRBD2 call cannot be checked. Germline V gene data show CDR1 as DFQATT and CDR2 as SNEGSKA (reference sequence). The CDR3 contains 15 residues. The CDR3 protein is CSARSLSGDIYEQYF.

The rearrangement joins TRBV7-8 to TRBJ2-5; the D call from TCRdb, TRBD2, cannot be confirmed without DNA. The CDR3 is 15 amino acids. CDR1 SGHVS and CDR2 FQNEAQ come from the germline V gene. CDR3 loop: CASSLGAGGEETQYF.

The chain has TRBV4-1 and TRBJ2-7; TCRdb's D call of TRBD1 is untestable without DNA. Germline V gives CDR1 MGHRA, CDR2 YSYEKL. This CDR3 is built from 13 residues. The CDR3 sequence: CASSPNRGREQYF.

The CDR3 is CASSDRETTGELFF. The rearrangement uses TRBV28 and TRBJ2-2; TCRdb picks TRBD1, but there is no DNA to check that call. This CDR3 is built from 14 residues. From germline, CDR1 is MDHEN and CDR2 SYDVKM. Looking up the rest from reference TRBV28 and TRBJ2-2 gives the full variable domain: DVKVTQSSRYLVKRTGEKVFLECVQDMDHENMFWYRQDPGLGLRLIYFSYDVKMKEKGDIPEGYSVSREKKERFSLILESASTNQTSMYLCASSDRETTGELFFGEGSRLTVL.

This rearrangement joins TRBV4-2 to TRBJ2-5. Per the germline V gene, CDR1 is LGHNA and CDR2 is YNFKEQ. The CDR3 consists of 13 residues. CDR3 protein: CASSQALGGTQYF.

The chain links TRBV15 to TRBJ2-2. The CDR3 extends over 15 amino acids. CDR1 is LNHNV and CDR2 is YYDKDF in the germline V gene (reference sequence). CDR3 amino acids: CATSNFPQNTVELFF.

The CDR3 is CASSTGLTSTDTQYF. The chain carries TRBV7-2 and TRBJ2-3; the D call of TRBD2 rests on TCRdb alone, since no DNA is present to check it. The CDR3 consists of 15 residues. CDR1 SGHTA and CDR2 FQGNSA come from the germline V gene.

This chain links TRBV12-3 or TRBV12-4 with TRBJ2-7; the D call from TCRdb, TRBD1, cannot be confirmed without DNA. The CDR3 totals 11 residues. The CDR3 is CASKLGGEQYF.

The chain links TRBV25-1 to TRBJ1-1. The CDR3 has 15 residues. CDR1 MGHDK and CDR2 SYGVNS come from the germline V gene. The CDR3 sequence is CASSEYFQENTEAFF. The full variable domain, in which reference TRBV25-1 and TRBJ1-1 provide the parts outside the CDR3, is EADIYQTPRYLVIGTGKKITLECSQTMGHDKMYWYQQDPGMELHLIHYSYGVNSTEKGDLSSESTVSRIRTEHFPLTLESARPSHTSQYLCASSEYFQENTEAFFGQGTRLTVV.

The chain joins TRBV20-1 to TRBJ1-5. Germline V gene sequence: CDR1 DFQATT, CDR2 SNEGSKA (reference sequence). The CDR3 totals 13 residues. The CDR3 loop is CSAGGGINQPQHF.

The chain is built from TRBV7-9 and TRBJ2-7; TCRdb's D gene call, TRBD1, goes unchecked for lack of DNA. The CDR3 has 12 residues. Germline assignment: CDR1 SEHNR and CDR2 FQNEAQ (reference sequence). The CDR3 reads CASSRQSHEQYF.

V usage is TRBV13 and J usage is TRBJ1-2; TCRdb proposes TRBD1, but this gene call is untestable without DNA. The CDR3 length is 14 residues. Germline values: CDR1 PRHDT, CDR2 FYEKMQ (reference sequence). The CDR3 sequence: CASSPRTKEGGYTF. The whole variable domain, filled in from reference TRBV13 and TRBJ1-2, reads AAGVIQSPRHLIKEKRETATLKCYPIPRHDTVYWYQQGPGQDPQFLISFYEKMQSDKGSIPDRFSAQQFSDYHSELNMSSLELGDSALYFCASSPRTKEGGYTFGSGTRLTVV.

The chain recombines TRBV29-1 with TRBJ2-7; TCRdb calls TRBD1, which cannot be checked without DNA. The CDR3 is 14 amino acids. The germline V gene encodes CDR1 SQVTM and CDR2 ANQGSEA. The CDR3 loop is CSVEGPGGFYEQYF.

The chain recombines TRBV6-2 or TRBV6-3 with TRBJ1-4; TCRdb picks TRBD1, but there is no DNA to check that call. CDR1 is MNHEY, CDR2 SVGEGT, per germline. This CDR3 region has 14 residues. CDR3 sequence reads: CASSSFGTPEKLFF.

The chain is built from TRBV27 and TRBJ2-1; the TRBD1 assignment by TCRdb is unverifiable without DNA. From germline, CDR1 is MNHEY and CDR2 SMNVEV (reference sequence). The CDR3 is 15 amino acids. CDR3: CASSPGSYSYNEQFF.

The J gene is TRBJ2-3, the V gene TRBV7-3; absent DNA, TCRdb's TRBD2 call cannot be checked. The CDR3 consists of 15 residues. The germline V gene has CDR1 SGHTA and CDR2 FQGTGA. This chain's CDR3 is CASSKTSVSTDTQYF.

V gene TRBV2 combines with J gene TRBJ2-6. Per the germline V gene, CDR1 is SNHLY and CDR2 is FYNNEI. CDR3 length: 16 residues. The CDR3 is CASSLDDDSGANVLTF.